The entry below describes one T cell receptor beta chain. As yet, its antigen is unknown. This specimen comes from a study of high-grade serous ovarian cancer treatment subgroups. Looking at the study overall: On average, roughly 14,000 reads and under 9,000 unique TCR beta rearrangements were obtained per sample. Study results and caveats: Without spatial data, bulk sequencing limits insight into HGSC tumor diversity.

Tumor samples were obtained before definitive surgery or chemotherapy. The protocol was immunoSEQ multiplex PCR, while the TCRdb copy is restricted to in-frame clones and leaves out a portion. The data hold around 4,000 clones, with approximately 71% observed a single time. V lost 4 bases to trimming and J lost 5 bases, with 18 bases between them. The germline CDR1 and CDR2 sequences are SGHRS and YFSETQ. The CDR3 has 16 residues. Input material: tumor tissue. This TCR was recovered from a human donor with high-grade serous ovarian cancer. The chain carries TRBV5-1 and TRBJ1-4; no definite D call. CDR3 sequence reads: CASSPIGDYLNEKLFF. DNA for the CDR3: TGCGCCAGCAGCCCCATTGGAGACTATCTAAATGAAAAACTGTTTTTT.